The clone carrying this T cell receptor beta chain occurred many times. Synthesis of cDNA was performed by 5'RACE using 10-nucleotide random UMIs. TCRdb called the 5' RACE reads again in MiXCR, with one record for every CDR3 protein. This table has about 36,000 distinct CDR3 sequences, over 8.5% appearing once. Documented time point: technical triplicate 1. This sample is drawn from a study of neurological immune-mediated disorders. Germline lookup yields CDR1 LGHNA and CDR2 YNFKEQ. V was shortened by 0 bases and J by 0 bases, with 11 bases between the two germline ends. The CDR3 loop spans 16 amino acids.

This sequence was found in a man aged 55 to 70 with HTLV-1-associated myelopathy (HAM/TSP). The genes are TRBV4-2 and TRBJ1-2; D remains ambiguous. The sample was PBMCs. The CDR3 nucleotides are TGTGCCAGCAGCCAAGATAACTCCTCACCTAACTATGGCTACACCTTC. Its protein product is CASSQDNSSPNYGYTF.